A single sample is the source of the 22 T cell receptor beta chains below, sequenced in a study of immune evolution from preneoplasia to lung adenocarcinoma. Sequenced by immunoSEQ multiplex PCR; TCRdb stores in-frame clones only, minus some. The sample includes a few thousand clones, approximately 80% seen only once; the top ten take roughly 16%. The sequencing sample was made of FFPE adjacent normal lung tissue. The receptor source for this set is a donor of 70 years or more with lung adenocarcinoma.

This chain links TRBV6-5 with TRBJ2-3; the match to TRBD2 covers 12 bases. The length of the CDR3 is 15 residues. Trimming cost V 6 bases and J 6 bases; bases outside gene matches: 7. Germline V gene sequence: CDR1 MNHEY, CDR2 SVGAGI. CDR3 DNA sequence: TGTGCCAGCAGGGTAGGACTAGCGGGAATGGATACGCAGTATTTT. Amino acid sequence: CASRVGLAGMDTQYF.

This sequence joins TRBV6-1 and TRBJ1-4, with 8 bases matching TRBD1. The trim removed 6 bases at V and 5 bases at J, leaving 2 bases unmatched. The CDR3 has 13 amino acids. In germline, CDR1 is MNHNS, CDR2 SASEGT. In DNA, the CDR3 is TGTGCCAGCAGGGACAGGGAAAATGAAAAACTGTTTTTT. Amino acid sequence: CASRDRENEKLFF.

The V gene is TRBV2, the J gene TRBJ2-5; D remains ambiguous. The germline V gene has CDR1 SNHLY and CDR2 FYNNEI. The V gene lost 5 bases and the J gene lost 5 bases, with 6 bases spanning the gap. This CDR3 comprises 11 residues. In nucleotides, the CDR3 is TGTGCCAGCAGTCAGAAGGAGACCCAGTACTTC. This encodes CASSQKETQYF.

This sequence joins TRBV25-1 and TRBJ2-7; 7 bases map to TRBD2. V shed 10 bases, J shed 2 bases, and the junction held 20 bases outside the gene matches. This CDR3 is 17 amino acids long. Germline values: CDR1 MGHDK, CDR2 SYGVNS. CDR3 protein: CATGRGVEGLRTYEQYF. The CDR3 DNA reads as TGTGCCACCGGACGGGGGGTCGAAGGGTTGAGAACCTACGAGCAGTACTTC.

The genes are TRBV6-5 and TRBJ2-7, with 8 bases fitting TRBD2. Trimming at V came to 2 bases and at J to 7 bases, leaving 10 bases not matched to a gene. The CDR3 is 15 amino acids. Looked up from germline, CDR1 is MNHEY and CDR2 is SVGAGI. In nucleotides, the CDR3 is TGTGCCAGCAGTTACCTTGGCGGGAGGATTGAAGAGCAGTACTTC. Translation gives CASSYLGGRIEEQYF.

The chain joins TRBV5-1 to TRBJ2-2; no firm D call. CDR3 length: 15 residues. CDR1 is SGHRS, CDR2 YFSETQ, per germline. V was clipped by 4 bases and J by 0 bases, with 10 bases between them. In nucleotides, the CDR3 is TGCGCCAGCAGCCCGCGGACCACGAACACCGGGGAGCTGTTTTTT. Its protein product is CASSPRTTNTGELFF.

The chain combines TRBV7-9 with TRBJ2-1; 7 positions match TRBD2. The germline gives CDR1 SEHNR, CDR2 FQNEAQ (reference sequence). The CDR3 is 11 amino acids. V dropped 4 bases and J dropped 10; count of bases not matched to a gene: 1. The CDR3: CASSSGGEQFF. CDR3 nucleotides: TGTGCCAGCAGCTCCGGGGGGGAGCAGTTCTTC.

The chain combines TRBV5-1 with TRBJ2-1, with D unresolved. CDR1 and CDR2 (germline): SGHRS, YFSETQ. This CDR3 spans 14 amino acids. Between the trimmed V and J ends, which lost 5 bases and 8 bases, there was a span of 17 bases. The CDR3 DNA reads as TGCGCCAGCAGGCCCTTAATAGGAGAAGATGAGCAGTTCTTC. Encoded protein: CASRPLIGEDEQFF.

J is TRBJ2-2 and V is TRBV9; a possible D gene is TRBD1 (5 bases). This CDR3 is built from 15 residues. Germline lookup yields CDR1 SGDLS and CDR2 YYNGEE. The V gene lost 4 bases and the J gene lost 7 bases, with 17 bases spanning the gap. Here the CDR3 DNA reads TGTGCCAGCAGCCCCAGGGCCTCTGGGGACGGGGAGCTGTTTTTT. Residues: CASSPRASGDGELFF.

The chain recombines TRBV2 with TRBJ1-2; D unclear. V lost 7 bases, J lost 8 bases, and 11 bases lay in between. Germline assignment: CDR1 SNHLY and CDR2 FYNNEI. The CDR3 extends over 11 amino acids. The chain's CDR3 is CASTIQIGYTF. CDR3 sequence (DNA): TGTGCCAGCACTATACAGATCGGCTACACCTTC.

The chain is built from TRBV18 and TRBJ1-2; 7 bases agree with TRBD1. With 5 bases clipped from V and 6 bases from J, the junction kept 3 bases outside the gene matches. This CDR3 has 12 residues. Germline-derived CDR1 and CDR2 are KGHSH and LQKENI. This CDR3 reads CASSYDRDGYTF. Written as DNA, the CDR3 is TGTGCCAGCTCATATGACAGGGATGGCTACACCTTC.

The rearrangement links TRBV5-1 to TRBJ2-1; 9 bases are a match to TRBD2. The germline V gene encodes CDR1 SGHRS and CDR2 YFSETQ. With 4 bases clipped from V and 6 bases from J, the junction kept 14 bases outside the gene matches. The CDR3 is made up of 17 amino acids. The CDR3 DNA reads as TGCGCCAGCAGCCCCGGACCAGGGCGGGAGGGTAGCAATGAGCAGTTCTTC. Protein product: CASSPGPGREGSNEQFF.

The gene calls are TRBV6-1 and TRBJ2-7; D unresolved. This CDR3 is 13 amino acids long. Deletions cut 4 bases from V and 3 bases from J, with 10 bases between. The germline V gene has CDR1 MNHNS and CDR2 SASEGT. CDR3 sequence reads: CASSVGEFYEQYF. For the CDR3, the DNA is TGTGCCAGCAGTGTCGGAGAGTTCTACGAGCAGTACTTC.

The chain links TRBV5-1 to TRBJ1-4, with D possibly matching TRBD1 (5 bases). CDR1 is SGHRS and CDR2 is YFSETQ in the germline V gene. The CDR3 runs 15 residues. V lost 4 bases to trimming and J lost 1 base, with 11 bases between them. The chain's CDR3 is CASSRSGETNEKLFF. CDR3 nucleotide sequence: TGCGCCAGCAGCCGCTCGGGGGAAACTAATGAAAAACTGTTTTTT. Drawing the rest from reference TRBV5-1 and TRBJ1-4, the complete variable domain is KAGVTQTPRYLIKTRGQQVTLSCSPISGHRSVSWYQQTPGQGLQFLFEYFSETQRNKGNFPGRFSGRQFSNSRSEMNVSTLELGDSALYLCASSRSGETNEKLFFGSGTQLSVL.

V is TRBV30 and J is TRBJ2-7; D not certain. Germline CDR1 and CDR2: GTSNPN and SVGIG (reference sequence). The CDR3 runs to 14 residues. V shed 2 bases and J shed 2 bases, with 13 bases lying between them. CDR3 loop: CAWSRVTLTYEQYF. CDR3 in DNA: TGTGCCTGGAGTAGGGTGACACTCACCTACGAGCAGTACTTC.

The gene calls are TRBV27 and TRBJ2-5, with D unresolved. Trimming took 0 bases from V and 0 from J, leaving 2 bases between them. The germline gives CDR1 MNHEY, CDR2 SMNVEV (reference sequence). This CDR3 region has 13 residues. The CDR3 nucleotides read TGTGCCAGCAGTTTATCGTACCAAGAGACCCAGTACTTC. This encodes CASSLSYQETQYF.

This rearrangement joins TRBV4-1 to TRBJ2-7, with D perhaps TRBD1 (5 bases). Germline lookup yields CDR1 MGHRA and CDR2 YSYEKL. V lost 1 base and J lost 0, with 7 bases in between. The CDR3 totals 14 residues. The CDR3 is CASSQADTSYEQYF. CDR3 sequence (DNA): TGCGCCAGCAGCCAAGCGGACACCTCCTACGAGCAGTACTTC.

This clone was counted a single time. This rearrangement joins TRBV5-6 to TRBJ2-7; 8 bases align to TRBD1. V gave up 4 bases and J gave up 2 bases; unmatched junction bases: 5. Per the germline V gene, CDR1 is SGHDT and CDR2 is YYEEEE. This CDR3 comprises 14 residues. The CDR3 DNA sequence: TGTGCCAGCAGCCGAGGACAGGGAACCTACGAGCAGTACTTC. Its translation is CASSRGQGTYEQYF.

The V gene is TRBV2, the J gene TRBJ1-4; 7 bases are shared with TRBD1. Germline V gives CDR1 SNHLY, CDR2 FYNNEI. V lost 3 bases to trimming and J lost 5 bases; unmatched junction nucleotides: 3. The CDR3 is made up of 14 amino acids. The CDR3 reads CASSDDRANEKLFF. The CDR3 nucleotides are TGTGCCAGCAGTGATGACAGGGCGAATGAAAAACTGTTTTTT.

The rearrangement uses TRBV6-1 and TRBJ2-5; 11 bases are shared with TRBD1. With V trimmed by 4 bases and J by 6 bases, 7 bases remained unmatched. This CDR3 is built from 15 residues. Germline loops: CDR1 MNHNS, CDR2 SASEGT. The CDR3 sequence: CASSVGGDRGKTQYF. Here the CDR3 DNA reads TGTGCCAGCAGTGTTGGGGGGGACAGGGGGAAGACCCAGTACTTC.

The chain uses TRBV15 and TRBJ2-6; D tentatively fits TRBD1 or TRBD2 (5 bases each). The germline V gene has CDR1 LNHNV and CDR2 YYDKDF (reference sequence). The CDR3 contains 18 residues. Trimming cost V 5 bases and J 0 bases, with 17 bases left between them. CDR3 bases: TGTGCCACCAGCCCCGGGACGATCGACAGCTCTGGGGCCAACGTCCTGACTTTC. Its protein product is CATSPGTIDSSGANVLTF.

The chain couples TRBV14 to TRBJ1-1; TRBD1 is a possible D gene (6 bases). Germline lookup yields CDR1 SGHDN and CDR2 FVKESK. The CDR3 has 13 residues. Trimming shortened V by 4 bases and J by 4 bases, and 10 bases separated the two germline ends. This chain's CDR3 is CASSPYRVTEAFF. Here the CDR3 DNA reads TGTGCCAGCAGCCCCTACAGGGTCACTGAAGCTTTCTTT.